Sequencing of this TCR beta chain was carried out in a study of cytomegalovirus exposure and HLA in healthy donors. Across the whole study: The roughly 120 validation repertoires matched the roughly 630 first-cohort repertoires in platform, a later analysis reported.

Trimming removed 4 bases from V and 3 bases from J, with 12 bases in between. The CDR3 spans 14 residues. CDR1 is SNHLY, CDR2 FYNNEI, per germline. Here immunoSEQ multiplex PCR was the method, and the copy in TCRdb shows in-frame clones only, minus some. Here the sample spans more than 70,000 clones, approximately 95% being singletons. The sample consisted of PBMCs. This sequence originates from a man aged 18 to 30 in good health and CMV-seropositive. This sequence joins TRBV2 and TRBJ1-1; D possibly corresponds to TRBD1 (5 bases). The CDR3 loop reads CASSGDGGYTEAFF. In nucleotides, the CDR3 is TGTGCCAGCAGTGGGGACGGGGGGTACACTGAAGCTTTCTTT.